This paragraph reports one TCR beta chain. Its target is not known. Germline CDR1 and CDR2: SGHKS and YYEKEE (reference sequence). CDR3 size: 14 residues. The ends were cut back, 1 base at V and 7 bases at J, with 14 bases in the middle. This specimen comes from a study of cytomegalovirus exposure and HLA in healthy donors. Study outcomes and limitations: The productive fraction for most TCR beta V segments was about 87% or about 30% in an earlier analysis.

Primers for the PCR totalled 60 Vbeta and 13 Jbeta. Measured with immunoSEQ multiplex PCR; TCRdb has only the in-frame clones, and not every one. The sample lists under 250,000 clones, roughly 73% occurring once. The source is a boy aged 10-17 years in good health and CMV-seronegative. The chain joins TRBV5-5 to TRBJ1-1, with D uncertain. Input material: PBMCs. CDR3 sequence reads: CASSLSIGYGEAFF. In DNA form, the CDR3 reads TGTGCCAGCAGCTTGTCGATCGGGTATGGTGAAGCTTTCTTT.